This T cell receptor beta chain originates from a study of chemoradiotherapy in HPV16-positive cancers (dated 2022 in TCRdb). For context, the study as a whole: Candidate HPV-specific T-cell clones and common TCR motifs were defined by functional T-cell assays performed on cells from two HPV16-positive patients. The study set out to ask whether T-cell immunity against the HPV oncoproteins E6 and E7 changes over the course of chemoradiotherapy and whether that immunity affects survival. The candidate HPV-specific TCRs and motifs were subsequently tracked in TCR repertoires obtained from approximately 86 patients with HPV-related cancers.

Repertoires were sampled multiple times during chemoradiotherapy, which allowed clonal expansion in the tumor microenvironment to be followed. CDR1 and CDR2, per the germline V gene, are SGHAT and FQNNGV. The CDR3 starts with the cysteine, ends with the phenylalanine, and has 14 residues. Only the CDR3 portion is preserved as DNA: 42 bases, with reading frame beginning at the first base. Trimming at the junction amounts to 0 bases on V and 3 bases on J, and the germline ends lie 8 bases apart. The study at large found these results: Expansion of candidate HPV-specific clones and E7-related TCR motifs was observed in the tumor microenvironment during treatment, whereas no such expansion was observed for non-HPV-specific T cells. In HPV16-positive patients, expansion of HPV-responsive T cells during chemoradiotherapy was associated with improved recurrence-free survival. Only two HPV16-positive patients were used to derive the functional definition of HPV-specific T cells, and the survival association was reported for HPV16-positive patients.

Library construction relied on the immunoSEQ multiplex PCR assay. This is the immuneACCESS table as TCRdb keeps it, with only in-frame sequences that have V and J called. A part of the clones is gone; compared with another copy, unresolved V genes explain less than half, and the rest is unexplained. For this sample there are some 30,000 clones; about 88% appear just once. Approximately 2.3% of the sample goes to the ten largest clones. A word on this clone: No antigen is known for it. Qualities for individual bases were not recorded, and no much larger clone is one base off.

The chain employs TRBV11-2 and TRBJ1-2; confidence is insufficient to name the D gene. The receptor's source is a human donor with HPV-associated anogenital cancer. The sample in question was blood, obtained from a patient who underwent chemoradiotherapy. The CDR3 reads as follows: CASSLEGLDYGYTF. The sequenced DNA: TGTGCCAGCAGCTTAGAGGGTCTCGACTATGGCTACACCTTC.